This TCR beta chain was retrieved from a study of T cell repertoires in cytomegalovirus infection. Study in general: Indications of both CMV infection and matching HLA type were provided by public TCR beta signatures.

MiXCR, applied by TCRdb to the reads, yields one record per CDR3 protein. The data contain some 400,000 distinct CDR3 sequences, roughly 18% of them seen just once; the ten biggest clones take up 7.5% to 9.5%. Study findings and constraints: Totalled public TCR beta family frequency picked out people who carried CMV plus the relevant HLA. CMV-specific TCR beta clonotypes restricted by HLA-C were the ones dominating the ex vivo response.

In this sample, this clonotype turned up many times. Its matching antigen is unknown. Sequencing was done on a sample of PBMCs. This receptor was taken from a human donor in good health (CMV status not recorded). Some clones in this sample may be carry-over from other donors' samples.

CDR3 DNA: TGTGCCAGCATCCCCCCCCCCTGGGGCCCTAGAGAGACCCAGTACTTC. As protein: CASIPPPWGPRETQYF. This rearrangement joins TRBV7-8 to TRBJ2-5; TRBD1 might be the D (5 bases). The CDR3 spans 16 residues. V was trimmed by 7 bases and J by 4 bases, leaving 22 bases between them. Germline CDR1 SGHVS, CDR2 FQNEAQ. The complete variable domain, with remaining parts taken from reference TRBV7-8 and TRBJ2-5, reads GAGVSQSPRYKVAKRGQDVALRCDPISGHVSLFWYQQALGQGPEFLTYFQNEAQLDKSGLPSDRFFAERPEGSVSTLKIQRTQQEDSAVYLCASIPPPWGPRETQYFGPGTRLLVL.